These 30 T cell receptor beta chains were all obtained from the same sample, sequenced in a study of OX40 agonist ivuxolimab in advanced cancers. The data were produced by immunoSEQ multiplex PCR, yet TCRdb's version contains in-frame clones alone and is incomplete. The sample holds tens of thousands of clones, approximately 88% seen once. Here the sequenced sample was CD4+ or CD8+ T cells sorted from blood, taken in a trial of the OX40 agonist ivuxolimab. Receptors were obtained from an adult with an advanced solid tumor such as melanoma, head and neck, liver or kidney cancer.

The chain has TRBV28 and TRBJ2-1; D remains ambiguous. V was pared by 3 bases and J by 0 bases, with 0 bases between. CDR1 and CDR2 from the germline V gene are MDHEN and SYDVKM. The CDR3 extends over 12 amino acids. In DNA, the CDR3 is TGTGCCAGCAGTTTCTCCTACAATGAGCAGTTCTTC. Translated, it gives CASSFSYNEQFF.

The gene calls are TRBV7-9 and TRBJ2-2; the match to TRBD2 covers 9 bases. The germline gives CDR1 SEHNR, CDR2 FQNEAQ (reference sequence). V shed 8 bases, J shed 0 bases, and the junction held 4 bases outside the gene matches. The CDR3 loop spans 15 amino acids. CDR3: CASRSGGPNTGELFF. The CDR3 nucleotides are TGTGCCAGCCGTAGCGGGGGACCGAACACCGGGGAGCTGTTTTTT.

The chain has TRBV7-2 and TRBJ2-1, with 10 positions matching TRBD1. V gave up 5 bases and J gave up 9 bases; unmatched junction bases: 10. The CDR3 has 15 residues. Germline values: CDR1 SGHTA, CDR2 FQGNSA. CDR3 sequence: CASSPAGTGDLEQFF. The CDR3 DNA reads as TGTGCCAGCAGCCCCGCCGGGACAGGGGACCTTGAGCAGTTCTTC.

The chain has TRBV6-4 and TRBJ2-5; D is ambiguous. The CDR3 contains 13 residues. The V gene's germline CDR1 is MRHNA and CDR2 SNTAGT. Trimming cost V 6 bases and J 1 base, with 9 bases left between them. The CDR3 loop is CASSDQTQETQYF. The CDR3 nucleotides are TGTGCCAGCAGCGATCAGACCCAAGAGACCCAGTACTTC.

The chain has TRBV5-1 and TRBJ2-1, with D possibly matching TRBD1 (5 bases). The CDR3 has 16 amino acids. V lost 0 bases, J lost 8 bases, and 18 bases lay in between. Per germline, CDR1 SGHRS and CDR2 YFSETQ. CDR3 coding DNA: TGCGCCAGCAGCTTGGAGGGGCGGTCCGGCGTCGATGAGCAGTTCTTC. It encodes CASSLEGRSGVDEQFF. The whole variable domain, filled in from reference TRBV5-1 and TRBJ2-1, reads KAGVTQTPRYLIKTRGQQVTLSCSPISGHRSVSWYQQTPGQGLQFLFEYFSETQRNKGNFPGRFSGRQFSNSRSEMNVSTLELGDSALYLCASSLEGRSGVDEQFFGPGTRLTVL.

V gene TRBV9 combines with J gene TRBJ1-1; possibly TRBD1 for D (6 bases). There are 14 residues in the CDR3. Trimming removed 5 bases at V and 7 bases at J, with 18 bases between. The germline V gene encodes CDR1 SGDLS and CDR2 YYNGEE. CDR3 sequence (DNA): TGTGCCAGCAGTGCCGGACGGACAGCGTTTGAAGCTTTCTTT. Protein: CASSAGRTAFEAFF. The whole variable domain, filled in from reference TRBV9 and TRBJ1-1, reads DSGVTQTPKHLITATGQRVTLRCSPRSGDLSVYWYQQSLDQGLQFLIQYYNGEERAKGNILERFSAQQFPDLHSELNLSSLELGDSALYFCASSAGRTAFEAFFGQGTRLTVV.

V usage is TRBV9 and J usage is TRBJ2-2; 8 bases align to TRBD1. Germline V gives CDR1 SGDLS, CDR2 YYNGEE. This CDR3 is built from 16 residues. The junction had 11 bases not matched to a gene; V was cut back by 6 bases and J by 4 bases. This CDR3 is CASTLTDGQGTGELFF. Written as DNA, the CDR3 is TGTGCCAGCACCCTCACGGATGGACAGGGCACCGGGGAGCTGTTTTTT.

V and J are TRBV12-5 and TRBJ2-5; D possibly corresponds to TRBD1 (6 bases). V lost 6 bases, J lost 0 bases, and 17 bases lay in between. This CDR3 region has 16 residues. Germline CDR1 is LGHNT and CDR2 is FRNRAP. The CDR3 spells CASGQKGDIYQETQYF. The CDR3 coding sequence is TGTGCTAGTGGCCAGAAAGGGGACATCTACCAAGAGACCCAGTACTTC. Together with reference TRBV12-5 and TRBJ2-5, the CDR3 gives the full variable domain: DARVTQTPRHKVTEMGQEVTMRCQPILGHNTVFWYRQTMMQGLELLAYFRNRAPLDDSGMPKDRFSAEMPDATLATLKIQPSEPRDSAVYFCASGQKGDIYQETQYFGPGTRLLVL.

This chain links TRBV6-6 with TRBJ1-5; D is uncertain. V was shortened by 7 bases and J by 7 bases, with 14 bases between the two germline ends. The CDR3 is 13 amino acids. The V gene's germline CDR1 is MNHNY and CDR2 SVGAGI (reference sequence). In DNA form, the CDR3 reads TGTGCCAGCACCTTACGAAGCGACCAGCCCCAGCATTTT. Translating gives CASTLRSDQPQHF.

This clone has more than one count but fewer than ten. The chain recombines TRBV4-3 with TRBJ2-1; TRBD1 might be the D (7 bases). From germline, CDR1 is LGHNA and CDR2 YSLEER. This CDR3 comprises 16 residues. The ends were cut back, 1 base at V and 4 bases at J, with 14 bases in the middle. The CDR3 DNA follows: TGCGCCAGCAGCCAAGGCGGGACAGCGAGATACAATGAGCAGTTCTTC. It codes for CASSQGGTARYNEQFF.

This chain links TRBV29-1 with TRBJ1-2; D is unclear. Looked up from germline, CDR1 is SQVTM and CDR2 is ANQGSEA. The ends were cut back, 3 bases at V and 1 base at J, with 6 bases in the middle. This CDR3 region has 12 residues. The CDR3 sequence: CSVDQSNYGYTF. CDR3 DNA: TGCAGCGTTGATCAGAGTAACTATGGCTACACCTTC.

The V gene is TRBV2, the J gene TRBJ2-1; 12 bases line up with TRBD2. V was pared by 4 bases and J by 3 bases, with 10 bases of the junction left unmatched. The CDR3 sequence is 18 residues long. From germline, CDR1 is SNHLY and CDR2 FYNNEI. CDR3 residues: CASSGSSGRESSYNEQFF. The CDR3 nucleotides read TGTGCCAGCAGTGGTTCTAGCGGGAGGGAGTCGAGCTACAATGAGCAGTTCTTC.

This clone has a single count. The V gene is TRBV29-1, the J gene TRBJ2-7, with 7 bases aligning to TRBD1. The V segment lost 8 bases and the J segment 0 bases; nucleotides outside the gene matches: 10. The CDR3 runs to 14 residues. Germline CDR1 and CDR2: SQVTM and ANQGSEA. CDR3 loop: CSYSGTEISYEQYF. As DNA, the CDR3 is TGCAGCTACTCCGGGACAGAAATCTCCTACGAGCAGTACTTC.

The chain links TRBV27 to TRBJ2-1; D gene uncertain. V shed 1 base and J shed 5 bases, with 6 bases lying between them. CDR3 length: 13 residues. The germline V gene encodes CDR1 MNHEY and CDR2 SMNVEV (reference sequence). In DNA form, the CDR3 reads TGTGCCAGCAGTTTATTGTTGAACAATGAGCAGTTCTTC. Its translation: CASSLLLNNEQFF.

Here the CDR3 DNA reads TGTGCCTGGCAACTAGCGGCGAACACCGGGGAGCTGTTTTTT. Translation gives CAWQLAANTGELFF. The chain is built from TRBV30 and TRBJ2-2; 8 bases align to TRBD2. This CDR3 comprises 14 residues. V was clipped by 5 bases and J by 0 bases; unmatched bases: 2. Looked up from germline, CDR1 is GTSNPN and CDR2 is SVGIG (reference sequence). The whole variable domain, filled in from reference TRBV30 and TRBJ2-2, reads SQTIHQWPATLVQPVGSPLSLECTVEGTSNPNLYWYRQAAGRGLQLLFYSVGIGQISSEVPQNLSASRPQDRQFILSSKKLLLSDSGFYLCAWQLAANTGELFFGEGSRLTVL.

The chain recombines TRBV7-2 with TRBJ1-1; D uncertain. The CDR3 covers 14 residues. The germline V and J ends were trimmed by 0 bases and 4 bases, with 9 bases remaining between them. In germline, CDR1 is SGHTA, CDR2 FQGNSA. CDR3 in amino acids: CASSLARWGTEAFF. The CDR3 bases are TGTGCCAGCAGCTTAGCGCGTTGGGGCACTGAAGCTTTCTTT.

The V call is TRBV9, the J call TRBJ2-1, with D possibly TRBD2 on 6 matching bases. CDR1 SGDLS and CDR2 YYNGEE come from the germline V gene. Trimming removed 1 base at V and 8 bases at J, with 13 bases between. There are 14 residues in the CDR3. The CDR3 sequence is CASSVSSGSDEQFF. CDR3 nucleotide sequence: TGTGCCAGCAGCGTATCTTCCGGGAGTGATGAGCAGTTCTTC. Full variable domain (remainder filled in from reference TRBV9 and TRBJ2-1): DSGVTQTPKHLITATGQRVTLRCSPRSGDLSVYWYQQSLDQGLQFLIQYYNGEERAKGNILERFSAQQFPDLHSELNLSSLELGDSALYFCASSVSSGSDEQFFGPGTRLTVL.

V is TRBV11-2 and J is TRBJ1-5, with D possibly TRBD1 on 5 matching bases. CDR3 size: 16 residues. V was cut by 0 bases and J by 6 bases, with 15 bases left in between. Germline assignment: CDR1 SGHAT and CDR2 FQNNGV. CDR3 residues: CASSLEPGTTGQPQHF. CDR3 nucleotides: TGTGCCAGCAGCTTAGAACCCGGGACTACGGGTCAGCCCCAGCATTTT.

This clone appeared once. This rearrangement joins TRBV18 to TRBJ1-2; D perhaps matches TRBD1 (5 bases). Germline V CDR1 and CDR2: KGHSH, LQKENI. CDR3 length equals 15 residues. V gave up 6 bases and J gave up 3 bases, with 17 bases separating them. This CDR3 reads CASSTAAGGDYGYTF. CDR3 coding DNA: TGTGCCAGCTCCACAGCAGCGGGGGGAGACTATGGCTACACCTTC.

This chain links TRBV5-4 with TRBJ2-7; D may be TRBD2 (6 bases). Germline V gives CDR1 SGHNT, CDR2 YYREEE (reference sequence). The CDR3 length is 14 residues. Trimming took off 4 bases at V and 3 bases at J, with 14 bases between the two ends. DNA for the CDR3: TGTGCCAGCAGCCCTTCGAGCGGGTACTACGAGCAGTACTTC. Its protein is CASSPSSGYYEQYF.

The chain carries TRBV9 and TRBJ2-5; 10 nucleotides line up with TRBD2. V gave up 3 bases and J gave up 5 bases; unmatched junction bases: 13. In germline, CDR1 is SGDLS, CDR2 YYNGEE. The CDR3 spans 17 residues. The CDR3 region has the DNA TGTGCCAGCAGCGCACCTAGCGGGAGCTCGTCATGGGAGACCCAGTACTTC. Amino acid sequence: CASSAPSGSSSWETQYF.

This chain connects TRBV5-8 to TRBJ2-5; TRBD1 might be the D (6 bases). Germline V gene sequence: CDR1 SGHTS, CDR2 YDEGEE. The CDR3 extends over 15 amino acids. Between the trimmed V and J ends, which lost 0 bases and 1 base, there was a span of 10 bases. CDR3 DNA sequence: TGTGCCAGCAGCTTGGTCAGGGGCCCCCAAGAGACCCAGTACTTC. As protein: CASSLVRGPQETQYF.

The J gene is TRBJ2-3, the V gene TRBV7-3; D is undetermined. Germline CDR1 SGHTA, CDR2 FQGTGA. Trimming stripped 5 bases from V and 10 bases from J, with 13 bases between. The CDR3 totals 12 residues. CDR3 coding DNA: TGTGCCAGCAGCCCTACTGGGCCAGCGCAGTATTTT. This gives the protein CASSPTGPAQYF.

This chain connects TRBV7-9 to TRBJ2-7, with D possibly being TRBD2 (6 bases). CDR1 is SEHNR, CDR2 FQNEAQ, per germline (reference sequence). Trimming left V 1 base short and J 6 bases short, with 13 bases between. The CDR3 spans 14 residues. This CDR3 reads CASSLVTGVGEQYF. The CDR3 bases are TGTGCCAGCAGCTTAGTTACGGGGGTCGGCGAGCAGTACTTC.

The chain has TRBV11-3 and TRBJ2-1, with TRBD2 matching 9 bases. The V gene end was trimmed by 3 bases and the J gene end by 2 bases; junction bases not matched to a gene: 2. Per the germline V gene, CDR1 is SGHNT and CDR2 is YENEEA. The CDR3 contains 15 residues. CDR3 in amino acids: CASSFRLAAYNEQFF. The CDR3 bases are TGTGCCAGCAGCTTTCGACTAGCGGCCTACAATGAGCAGTTCTTC.

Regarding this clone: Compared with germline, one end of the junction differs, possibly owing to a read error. CDR3: CASSQPRLRFWGYTF. The CDR3 bases are TGCGCCAGCAGCCAACCCAGGCTTAGATTCTGGGGCTACACCTTC. J is TRBJ1-2 and V is TRBV7-8; D gene ambiguous. This CDR3 has 15 amino acids. Germline CDR1 and CDR2: SGHVS and FQNEAQ.

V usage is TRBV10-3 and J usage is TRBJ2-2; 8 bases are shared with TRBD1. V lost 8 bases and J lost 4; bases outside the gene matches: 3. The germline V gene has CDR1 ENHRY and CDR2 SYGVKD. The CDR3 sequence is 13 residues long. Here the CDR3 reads CAIRDRSTGELFF. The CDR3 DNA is TGTGCCATCCGGGACAGGAGCACCGGGGAGCTGTTTTTT.

The CDR3 nucleotides are TGTGCCAGCAGTTCGCCCCTAAGGGGCCAGCCCCAGCATTTT. Translating gives CASSSPLRGQPQHF. This sequence joins TRBV27 and TRBJ1-5; maybe TRBD1 (5 bases). V shed 4 bases and J shed 7 bases, with 14 bases lying between them. The length of the CDR3 is 14 residues. CDR1 MNHEY and CDR2 SMNVEV come from the germline V gene (reference sequence).

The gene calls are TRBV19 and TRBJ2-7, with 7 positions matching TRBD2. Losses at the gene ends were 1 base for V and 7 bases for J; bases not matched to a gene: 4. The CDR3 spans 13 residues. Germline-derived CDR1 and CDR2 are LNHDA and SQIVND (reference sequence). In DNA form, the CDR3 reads TGTGCCAGTAGTATAGGGGAGGGTCGAGAGCAGTACTTC. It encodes CASSIGEGREQYF.

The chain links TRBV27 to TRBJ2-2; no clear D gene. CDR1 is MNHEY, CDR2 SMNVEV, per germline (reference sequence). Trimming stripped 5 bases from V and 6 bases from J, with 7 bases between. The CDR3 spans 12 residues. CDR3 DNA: TGTGCCAGCAGTAGACTGTCCGGGGAGCTGTTTTTT. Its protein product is CASSRLSGELFF.